This T cell receptor (beta chain) was documented in a study of blood T cells in healthy people across ages. Overall study context: About one barcoded beta molecule per two T cells was the capture yield of template switching.

The CDR3 covers 14 residues. Germline CDR1 is MGHRA and CDR2 is YSYEKL. Trimming cost V 1 base and J 5 bases, with 11 bases left between them. The authors ran a second PCR of 7 to 11 cycles using a sample-barcoded 5' primer and a J-beta primer mix. MiXCR was run by TCRdb on the 5' RACE reads, yielding one entry per CDR3 protein. The sample has more than 1,000,000 distinct CDR3 sequences; approximately 25% are singletons. These data are also associated with another study on T cells of mothers and their children. As reported in that work: Versus unrelated pairs, overlap was slightly higher in related mother-child pairs, without reaching significance.

The chain links TRBV4-1 to TRBJ1-1; no clear D. The sample consisted of blood. This clonotype was obtained from a girl between 2 and 10 years old in good health. The CDR3 nucleotides are TGCGCCAGCAGCCAAGCGGGCCAAGGGACTGAAGCTTTCTTT. Amino acids: CASSQAGQGTEAFF.